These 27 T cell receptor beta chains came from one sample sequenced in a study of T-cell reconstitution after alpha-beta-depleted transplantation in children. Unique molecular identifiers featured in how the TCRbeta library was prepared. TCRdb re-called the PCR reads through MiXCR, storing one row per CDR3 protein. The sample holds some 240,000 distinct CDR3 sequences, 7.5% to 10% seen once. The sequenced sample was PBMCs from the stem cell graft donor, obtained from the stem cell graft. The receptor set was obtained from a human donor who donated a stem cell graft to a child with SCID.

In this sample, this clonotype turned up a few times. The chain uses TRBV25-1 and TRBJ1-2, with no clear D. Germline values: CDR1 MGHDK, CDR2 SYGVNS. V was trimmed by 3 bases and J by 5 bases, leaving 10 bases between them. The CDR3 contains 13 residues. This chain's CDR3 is CASSDNPRYGYTF. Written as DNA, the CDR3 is TGTGCCAGCAGTGATAACCCACGATATGGCTACACCTTC.

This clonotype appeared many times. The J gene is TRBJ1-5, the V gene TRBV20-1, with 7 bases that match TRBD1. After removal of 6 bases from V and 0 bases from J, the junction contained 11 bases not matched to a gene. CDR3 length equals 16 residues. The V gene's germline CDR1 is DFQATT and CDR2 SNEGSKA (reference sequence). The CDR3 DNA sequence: TGCAGTGCCCGAGGGTGGGGACAGCTTAGCAATCAGCCCCAGCATTTT. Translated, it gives CSARGWGQLSNQPQHF.

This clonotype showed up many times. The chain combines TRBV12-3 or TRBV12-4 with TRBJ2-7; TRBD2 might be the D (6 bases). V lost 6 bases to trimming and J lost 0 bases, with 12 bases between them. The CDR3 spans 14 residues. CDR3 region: CASSRGLLSYEQYF. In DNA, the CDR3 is TGTGCCAGCAGCCGGGGACTCCTCTCCTACGAGCAGTACTTC.

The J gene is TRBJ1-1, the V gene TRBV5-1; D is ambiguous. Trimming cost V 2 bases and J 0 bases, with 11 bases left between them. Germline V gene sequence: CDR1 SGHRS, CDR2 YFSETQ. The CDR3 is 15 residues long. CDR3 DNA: TGCGCCAGCAGCTTCGGTATCGGGATGAACACTGAAGCTTTCTTT. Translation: CASSFGIGMNTEAFF.

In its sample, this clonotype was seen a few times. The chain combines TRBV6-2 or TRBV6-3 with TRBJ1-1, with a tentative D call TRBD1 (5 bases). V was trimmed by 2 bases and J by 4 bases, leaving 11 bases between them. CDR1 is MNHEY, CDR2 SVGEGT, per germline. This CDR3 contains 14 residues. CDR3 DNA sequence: TGTGCCAGCAGTTACGGGCGGGGGGTCACTGAAGCTTTCTTT. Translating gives CASSYGRGVTEAFF.

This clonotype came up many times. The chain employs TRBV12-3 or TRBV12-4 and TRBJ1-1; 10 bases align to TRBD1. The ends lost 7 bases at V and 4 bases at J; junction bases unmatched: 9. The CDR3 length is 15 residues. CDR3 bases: TGTGCCAGCAAGTTTAAAGGGACAGGGGCCACTGAAGCTTTCTTT. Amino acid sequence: CASKFKGTGATEAFF.

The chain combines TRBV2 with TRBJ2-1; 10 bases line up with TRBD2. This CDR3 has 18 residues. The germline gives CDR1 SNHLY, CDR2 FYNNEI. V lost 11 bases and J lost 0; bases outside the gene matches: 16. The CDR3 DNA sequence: TGTGCCTGCTGTCTAGCGGGGGCCACACTTTACTCCTACAATGAGCAGTTCTTC. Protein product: CACCLAGATLYSYNEQFF.

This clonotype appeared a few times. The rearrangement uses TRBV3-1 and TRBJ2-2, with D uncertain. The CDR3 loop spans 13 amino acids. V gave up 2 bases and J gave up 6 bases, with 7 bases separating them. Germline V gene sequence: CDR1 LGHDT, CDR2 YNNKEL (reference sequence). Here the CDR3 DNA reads TGTGCCAGCAGCCAAAGCGAAGCCGGGGAGCTGTTTTTT. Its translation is CASSQSEAGELFF.

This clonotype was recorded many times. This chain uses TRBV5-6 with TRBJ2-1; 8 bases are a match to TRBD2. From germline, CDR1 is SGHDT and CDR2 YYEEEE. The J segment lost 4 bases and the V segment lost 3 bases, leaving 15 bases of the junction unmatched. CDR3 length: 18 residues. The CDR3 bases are TGTGCCAGCAGCTCCGCGATACGGGGGGGAAAATGGTACAATGAGCAGTTCTTC. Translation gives CASSSAIRGGKWYNEQFF.

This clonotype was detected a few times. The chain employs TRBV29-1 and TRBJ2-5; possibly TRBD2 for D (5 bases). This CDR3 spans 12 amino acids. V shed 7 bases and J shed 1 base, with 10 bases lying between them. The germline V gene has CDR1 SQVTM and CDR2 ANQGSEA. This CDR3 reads CSDRERQETQYF. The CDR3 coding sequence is TGCAGCGACCGGGAACGCCAAGAGACCCAGTACTTC.

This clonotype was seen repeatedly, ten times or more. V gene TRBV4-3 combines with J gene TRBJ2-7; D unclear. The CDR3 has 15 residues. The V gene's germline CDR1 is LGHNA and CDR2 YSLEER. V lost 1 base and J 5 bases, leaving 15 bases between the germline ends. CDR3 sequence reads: CASSQGERHSDEQYF. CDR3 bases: TGCGCCAGCAGCCAAGGCGAGAGGCACAGCGACGAGCAGTACTTC.

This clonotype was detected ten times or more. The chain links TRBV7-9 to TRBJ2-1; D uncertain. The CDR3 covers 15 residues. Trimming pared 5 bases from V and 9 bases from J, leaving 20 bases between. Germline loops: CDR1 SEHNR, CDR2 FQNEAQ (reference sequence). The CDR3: CASSPPGNNGIEQFF. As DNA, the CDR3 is TGTGCCAGCAGCCCTCCCGGTAACAATGGGATTGAGCAGTTCTTC.

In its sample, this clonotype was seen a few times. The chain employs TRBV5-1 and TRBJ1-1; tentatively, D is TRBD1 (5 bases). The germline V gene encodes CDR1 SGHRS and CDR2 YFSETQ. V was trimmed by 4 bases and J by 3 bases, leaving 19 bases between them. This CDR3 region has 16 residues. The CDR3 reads CASSPMGPGIHTEAFF. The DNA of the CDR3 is TGCGCCAGCAGCCCGATGGGACCGGGTATTCACACTGAAGCTTTCTTT.

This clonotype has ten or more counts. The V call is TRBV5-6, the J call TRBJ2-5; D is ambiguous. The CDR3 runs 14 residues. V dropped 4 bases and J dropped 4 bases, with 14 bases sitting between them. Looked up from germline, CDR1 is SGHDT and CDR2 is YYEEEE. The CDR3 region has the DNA TGTGCCAGCAGCGGTATATCGGCTCGAGAGACCCAGTACTTC. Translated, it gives CASSGISARETQYF.

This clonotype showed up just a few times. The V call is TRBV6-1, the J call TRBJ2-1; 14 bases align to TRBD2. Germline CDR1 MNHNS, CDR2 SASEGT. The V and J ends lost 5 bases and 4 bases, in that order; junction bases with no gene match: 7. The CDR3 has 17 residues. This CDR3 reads CASSKTSGGGRYNEQFF. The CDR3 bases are TGTGCCAGCAGTAAGACTAGCGGGGGGGGACGATACAATGAGCAGTTCTTC.

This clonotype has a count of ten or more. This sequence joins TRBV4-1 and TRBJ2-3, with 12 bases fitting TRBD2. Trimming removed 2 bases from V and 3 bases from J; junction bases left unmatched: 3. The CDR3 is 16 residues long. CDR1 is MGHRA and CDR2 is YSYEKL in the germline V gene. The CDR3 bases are TGCGCCAGCAGCCAAAGAGGACTAGCGGGGACAGATACGCAGTATTTT. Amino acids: CASSQRGLAGTDTQYF.

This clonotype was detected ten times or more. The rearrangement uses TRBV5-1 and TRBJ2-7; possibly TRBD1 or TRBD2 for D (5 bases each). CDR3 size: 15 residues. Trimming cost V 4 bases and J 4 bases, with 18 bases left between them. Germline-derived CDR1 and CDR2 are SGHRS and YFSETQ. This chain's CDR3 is CASSDRDRSSYEQYF. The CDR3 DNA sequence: TGCGCCAGCAGCGACCGGGACCGTAGTTCGTACGAGCAGTACTTC.

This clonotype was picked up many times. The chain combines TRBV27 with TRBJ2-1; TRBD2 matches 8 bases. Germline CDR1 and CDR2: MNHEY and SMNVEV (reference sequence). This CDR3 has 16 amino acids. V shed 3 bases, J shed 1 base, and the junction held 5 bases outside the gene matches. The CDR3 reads CASSFGSGVSYNEQFF. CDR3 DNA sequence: TGTGCCAGCAGTTTTGGTAGCGGGGTATCCTACAATGAGCAGTTCTTC.

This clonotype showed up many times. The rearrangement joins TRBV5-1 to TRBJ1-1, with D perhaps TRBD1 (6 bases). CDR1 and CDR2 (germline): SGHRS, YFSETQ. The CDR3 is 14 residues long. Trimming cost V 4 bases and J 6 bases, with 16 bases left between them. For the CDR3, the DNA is TGCGCCAGCAGCCCGCAAGGGGGGCGGGCTGAAGCTTTCTTT. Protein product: CASSPQGGRAEAFF.

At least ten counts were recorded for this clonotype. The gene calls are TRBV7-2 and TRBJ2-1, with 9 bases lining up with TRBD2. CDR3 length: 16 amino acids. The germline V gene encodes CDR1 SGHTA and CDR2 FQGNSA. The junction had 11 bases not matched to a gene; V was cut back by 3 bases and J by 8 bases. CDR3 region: CASSLMGGGALYEQFF. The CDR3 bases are TGTGCCAGCAGCTTGATGGGCGGGGGGGCCCTCTATGAGCAGTTCTTC. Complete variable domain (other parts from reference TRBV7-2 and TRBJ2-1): GAGVSQSPSNKVTEKGKDVELRCDPISGHTALYWYRQSLGQGLEFLIYFQGNSAPDKSGLPSDRFSAERTGGSVSTLTIQRTQQEDSAVYLCASSLMGGGALYEQFFGPGTRLTVL.

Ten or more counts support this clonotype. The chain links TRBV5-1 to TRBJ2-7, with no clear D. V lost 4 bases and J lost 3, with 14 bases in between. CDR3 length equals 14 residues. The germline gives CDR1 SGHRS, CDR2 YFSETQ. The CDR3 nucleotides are TGCGCCAGCAGCCCTGAGGACGCAATCTACGAGCAGTACTTC. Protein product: CASSPEDAIYEQYF.

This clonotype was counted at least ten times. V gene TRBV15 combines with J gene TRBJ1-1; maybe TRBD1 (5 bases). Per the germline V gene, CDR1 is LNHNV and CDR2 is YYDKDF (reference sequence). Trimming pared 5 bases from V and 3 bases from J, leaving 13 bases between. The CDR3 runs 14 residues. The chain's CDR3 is CATSDGARDTEAFF. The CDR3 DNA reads TGTGCCACCAGCGACGGGGCTCGGGACACTGAAGCTTTCTTT.

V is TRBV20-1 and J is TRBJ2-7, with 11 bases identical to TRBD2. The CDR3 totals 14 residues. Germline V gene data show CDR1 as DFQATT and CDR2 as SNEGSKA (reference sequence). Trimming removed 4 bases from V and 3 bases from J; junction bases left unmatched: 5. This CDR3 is CSANPGLAVYEQYF. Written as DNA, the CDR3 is TGCAGTGCTAACCCGGGACTAGCGGTCTACGAGCAGTACTTC.

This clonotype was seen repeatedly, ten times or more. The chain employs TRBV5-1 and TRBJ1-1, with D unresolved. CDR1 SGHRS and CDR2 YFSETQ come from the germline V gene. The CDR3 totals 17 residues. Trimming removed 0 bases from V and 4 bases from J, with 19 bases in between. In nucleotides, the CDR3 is TGCGCCAGCAGCTTGGCCTTTATCCCCCCGTTTGGCACTGAAGCTTTCTTT. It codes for CASSLAFIPPFGTEAFF.

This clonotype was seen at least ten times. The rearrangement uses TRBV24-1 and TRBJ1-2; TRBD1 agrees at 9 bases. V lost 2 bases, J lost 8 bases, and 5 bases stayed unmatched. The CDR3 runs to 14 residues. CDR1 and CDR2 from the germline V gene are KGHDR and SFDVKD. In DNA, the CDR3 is TGTGCCACCAGTGATTCCCGGGACAGGGCCGGCTACACCTTC. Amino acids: CATSDSRDRAGYTF.

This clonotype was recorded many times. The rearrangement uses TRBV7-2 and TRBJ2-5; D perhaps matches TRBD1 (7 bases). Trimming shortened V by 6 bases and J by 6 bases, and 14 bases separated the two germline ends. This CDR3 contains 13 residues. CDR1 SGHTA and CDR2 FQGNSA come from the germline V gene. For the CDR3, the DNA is TGTGCCAGCAGTCAGGGGGGCACAAAGACCCAGTACTTC. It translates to CASSQGGTKTQYF.

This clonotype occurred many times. CDR3 nucleotide sequence: TGTGCCAGTTTTCCGGGACAGGGCTCCGAGCAGTACTTC. This codes for CASFPGQGSEQYF. The J gene is TRBJ2-7, the V gene TRBV18, with TRBD1 matching over 9 bases. Trimming cost V 9 bases and J 6 bases; bases outside gene matches: 9. The CDR3 has 13 amino acids. Germline V gene sequence: CDR1 KGHSH, CDR2 LQKENI.